The 27 T cell receptor beta chains presented below share a single source sample, sequenced in a study of blood T cell repertoires in COVID-19. Produced via immunoSEQ multiplex PCR; TCRdb's table is partial and in-frame only. Among about 210,000 clones listed, roughly four fifths were seen once. The sample was peripheral blood. Source of these receptors: a woman of 80 years or more with COVID-19, enrolled during active disease.

V and J are TRBV5-1 and TRBJ1-2, with 9 bases that match TRBD1. Trimming removed 4 bases from V and 5 bases from J; junction bases left unmatched: 9. The germline CDR1 and CDR2 sequences are SGHRS and YFSETQ. This CDR3 comprises 15 residues. The CDR3 DNA is TGCGCCAGCAGCCGGACAGGGGCAGAACCTTATGGCTACACCTTC. This codes for CASSRTGAEPYGYTF.

The chain is built from TRBV6-4 and TRBJ2-7, with a weak D call TRBD1 (5 bases). The CDR3 consists of 15 residues. The ends were cut back, 2 bases at V and 3 bases at J, with 14 bases in the middle. Per the germline V gene, CDR1 is MRHNA and CDR2 is SNTAGT. The CDR3 coding sequence is TGTGCCAGCAGTGACCTACCGGCAGGGTACTACGAGCAGTACTTC. Translation gives CASSDLPAGYYEQYF.

Here the CDR3 reads CASRGSLEGEQFF. CDR3 DNA sequence: TGCGCCAGCCGGGGGAGTTTGGAGGGTGAGCAGTTCTTC. The chain carries TRBV10-1 and TRBJ2-1; tentative D call: TRBD2 (6 bases). V lost 8 bases and J 9 bases, leaving 17 bases between the germline ends. The germline V gene encodes CDR1 WNHNN and CDR2 SYGVQD (reference sequence). The CDR3 spans 13 residues.

This chain joins TRBV6-5 and TRBJ1-2; D might be TRBD1 (5 bases). V lost 7 bases and J lost 4, with 10 bases in between. This CDR3 region has 12 residues. The germline CDR1 and CDR2 sequences are MNHEY and SVGAGI. The CDR3 sequence is CASIDSSYGYTF. The CDR3 region has the DNA TGTGCCAGCATCGACAGTTCCTATGGCTACACCTTC.

This clone was seen a handful of times. V and J are TRBV3-1 (or the pseudogene TRBV3-2) and TRBJ1-4; D not resolved. CDR1 is LGHDT and CDR2 is YNNKEL in the germline V gene (reference sequence). The CDR3 loop spans 14 amino acids. V shed 3 bases and J shed 8 bases, with 13 bases lying between them. The chain's CDR3 is CASSQMGPAEKLFF. DNA of the CDR3: TGTGCCAGCAGCCAGATGGGCCCAGCCGAAAAACTGTTTTTT.

This sequence joins TRBV9 and TRBJ2-2; 9 positions agree with TRBD2. Germline V lookup: CDR1 SGDLS, CDR2 YYNGEE. The CDR3 has 15 residues. Trimming at V came to 4 bases and at J to 1 base, leaving 2 bases not matched to a gene. DNA for the CDR3: TGTGCCAGCAGCACACTAGCGGGGAACACCGGGGAGCTGTTTTTT. Its protein is CASSTLAGNTGELFF.

This chain links TRBV3-1 (or the pseudogene TRBV3-2) with TRBJ1-2; possibly TRBD1 for D (6 bases). This CDR3 is built from 14 residues. V was cut by 4 bases and J by 6 bases, with 15 bases left in between. Germline values: CDR1 LGHDT, CDR2 YNNKEL (reference sequence). CDR3 in DNA: TGTGCCAGCAGCCTCGGACAGTTCTCTAATGGCTACACCTTC. Translation gives CASSLGQFSNGYTF.

CDR3 coding DNA: TGTGCCAGCAGTTTTCGGCAGGGTGCTGGCTACACCTTC. Amino acids: CASSFRQGAGYTF. This chain links TRBV12-3 or TRBV12-4 with TRBJ1-2; possibly TRBD1 for D (5 bases). V was trimmed by 3 bases and J by 7 bases, leaving 12 bases between them. The CDR3 runs to 13 residues.

This clone has more than one count but fewer than ten. The chain uses TRBV5-1 and TRBJ2-3; 10 bases are a match to TRBD2. CDR3 length: 17 amino acids. The junction had 7 bases not matched to a gene; V was cut back by 2 bases and J by 1 base. In germline, CDR1 is SGHRS, CDR2 YFSETQ. The CDR3 nucleotides read TGCGCCAGCAGCTTAAGCGCTCTAGCGGGGGGCACAGATACGCAGTATTTT. Translation gives CASSLSALAGGTDTQYF.

V gene TRBV10-3 combines with J gene TRBJ1-1, with D possibly TRBD1 on 5 matching bases. This CDR3 has 15 amino acids. Germline V CDR1 and CDR2: ENHRY, SYGVKD. Trimming pared 6 bases from V and 1 base from J, leaving 15 bases between. CDR3 region: CAIRGEGLSNTEAFF. CDR3 nucleotides: TGTGCCATCAGGGGGGAGGGTCTTTCGAACACTGAAGCTTTCTTT.

This clone showed up just once. The CDR3 DNA reads as TGTGCCAGCTCCCCTGCTCCGGGAGAGACCCAGTACTTC. Translated, it gives CASSPAPGETQYF. The chain joins TRBV18 to TRBJ2-5; D remains unclear. CDR3 length: 13 residues. The germline V gene has CDR1 KGHSH and CDR2 LQKENI. Deletions cut 6 bases from V and 4 bases from J, with 12 bases between.

V and J are TRBV4-1 and TRBJ2-7, with D maybe TRBD1 (6 bases). CDR3 size: 14 residues. The V and J ends lost 1 base and 3 bases respectively, with 10 bases between them. Germline V gene data show CDR1 as MGHRA and CDR2 as YSYEKL. The CDR3 region is CASSQADRLYEQYF. CDR3 DNA: TGCGCCAGCAGCCAAGCGGACAGACTCTACGAGCAGTACTTC.

V is TRBV6-6 and J is TRBJ1-1; tentatively, D is TRBD1 (5 bases). The CDR3 runs 13 residues. Germline CDR1 and CDR2: MNHNY and SVGAGI (reference sequence). Trimming took off 1 base at V and 9 bases at J, with 12 bases between the two ends. The CDR3, as DNA: TGTGCCAGCAGTTACTTCGACAGTCCTAAAGCTTTCTTT. This codes for CASSYFDSPKAFF.

V usage is TRBV5-5 and J usage is TRBJ2-1; possibly TRBD2 for D (5 bases). V lost 2 bases, J lost 3 bases, and 15 bases lay in between. Germline V gene lookup returns CDR1 SGHKS and CDR2 YYEKEE (reference sequence). The CDR3 is 16 residues long. This chain's CDR3 is CASSFGLNGDYNEQFF. The CDR3 coding sequence is TGTGCCAGCAGCTTTGGACTGAACGGGGACTACAATGAGCAGTTCTTC.

Here the CDR3 reads CASSLPGLHEQFF. DNA for the CDR3: TGTGCCAGCAGCTTACCGGGACTTCATGAGCAGTTCTTC. The V gene is TRBV7-3, the J gene TRBJ2-1, with a weak D call TRBD2 (6 bases). V was clipped by 2 bases and J by 8 bases, with 10 bases between them. The CDR3 has 13 amino acids. CDR1 and CDR2 from the germline V gene are SGHTA and FQGTGA.

CDR3 nucleotides: TGTGCCACCAGCAGACCAGGGAATGAAAAACTGTTTTTT. Amino acid sequence: CATSRPGNEKLFF. The chain recombines TRBV15 with TRBJ1-4; D is perhaps TRBD1 (5 bases). The CDR3 runs 13 residues. V lost 2 bases and J 5 bases, leaving 6 bases between the germline ends. Germline lookup yields CDR1 LNHNV and CDR2 YYDKDF (reference sequence).

The V and J genes are TRBV6-5 and TRBJ1-4; TRBD1 agrees at 7 bases. The CDR3 length is 14 residues. With 5 bases clipped from V and 7 bases from J, the junction kept 7 bases outside the gene matches. Germline loops: CDR1 MNHEY, CDR2 SVGAGI. The CDR3 loop reads CASSRGQFGEKLFF. The CDR3 DNA reads as TGTGCCAGCAGTAGGGGGCAGTTTGGTGAAAAACTGTTTTTT.

The chain is built from TRBV6-6 and TRBJ1-1; tentatively, D is TRBD1 (5 bases). The CDR3 contains 14 residues. The germline V gene encodes CDR1 MNHNY and CDR2 SVGAGI (reference sequence). The V end lost 6 bases, the J end lost 5 bases, and 16 bases lay between the germline ends. The chain's CDR3 is CASRPSGTFTEAFF. DNA of the CDR3: TGTGCCAGCAGACCCAGCGGGACGTTTACTGAAGCTTTCTTT.

V and J are TRBV14 and TRBJ1-1; a weak D match, TRBD1 (5 bases). Germline V gives CDR1 SGHDN, CDR2 FVKESK. V was pared by 1 base and J by 6 bases, with 9 bases between. The length of the CDR3 is 13 residues. CDR3 residues: CASSQVGGAEAFF. The CDR3 bases are TGTGCCAGCAGCCAAGTGGGGGGGGCTGAAGCTTTCTTT. Complete variable domain (other parts from reference TRBV14 and TRBJ1-1): EAGVTQFPSHSVIEKGQTVTLRCDPISGHDNLYWYRRVMGKEIKFLLHFVKESKQDESGMPNNRFLAERTGGTYSTLKVQPAELEDSGVYFCASSQVGGAEAFFGQGTRLTVV.

In DNA, the CDR3 is TGTGCCAGCACTCCGGACGGGAGGGCTGAAGCTTTCTTT. This encodes CASTPDGRAEAFF. The chain carries TRBV2 and TRBJ1-1; D remains unclear. This CDR3 has 13 amino acids. Looked up from germline, CDR1 is SNHLY and CDR2 is FYNNEI. V was pared by 7 bases and J by 6 bases, with 15 bases between.

The rearrangement joins TRBV5-6 to TRBJ1-1; D is ambiguous. Germline lookup yields CDR1 SGHDT and CDR2 YYEEEE. V lost 0 bases and J lost 5, with 8 bases in between. The CDR3 extends over 13 amino acids. Here the CDR3 DNA reads TGTGCCAGCAGCTTGGAGGGAGGGACTGAAGCTTTCTTT. Translated: CASSLEGGTEAFF.

This clone was detected once. In nucleotides, the CDR3 is TGTGCCAGCCGGGGGGGACTAGCGGGGATCCAAGAGACCCAGTACTTC. This gives the protein CASRGGLAGIQETQYF. J is TRBJ2-5 and V is TRBV2; 13 positions match TRBD2. Germline CDR1 is SNHLY and CDR2 is FYNNEI. V lost 8 bases to trimming and J lost 1 base; unmatched junction nucleotides: 7. The CDR3 length is 16 residues.

This chain uses TRBV6-5 with TRBJ2-7, with a possible D match to TRBD1 (6 bases). Looked up from germline, CDR1 is MNHEY and CDR2 is SVGAGI. V gave up 5 bases and J gave up 6 bases, with 14 bases separating them. The length of the CDR3 is 13 residues. This chain's CDR3 is CASSQPGVGEQYF. For the CDR3, the DNA is TGTGCCAGCAGTCAACCAGGGGTCGGCGAGCAGTACTTC.

This sequence joins TRBV4-1 and TRBJ1-5; D gene ambiguous. This CDR3 is built from 13 residues. The germline V and J ends were trimmed by 0 bases and 5 bases, with 5 bases remaining between them. Germline CDR1 and CDR2: MGHRA and YSYEKL. The CDR3, as DNA: TGCGCCAGCAGCCAAGATCTTGATCAGCCCCAGCATTTT. Encoded protein: CASSQDLDQPQHF.

The DNA of the CDR3 is TGTGCCAGCAGCTCCAAAGCGGGCACAGATACGCAGTATTTT. It yields the protein CASSSKAGTDTQYF. The V gene is TRBV5-4, the J gene TRBJ2-3, with a weak D call TRBD2 (5 bases). From germline, CDR1 is SGHNT and CDR2 YYREEE (reference sequence). CDR3 length: 14 residues. Trimming left V 3 bases short and J 1 base short, with 9 bases between.

V and J are TRBV10-1 and TRBJ2-2; TRBD2 might be the D (6 bases). The V gene's germline CDR1 is WNHNN and CDR2 SYGVQD (reference sequence). The CDR3 sequence is 14 residues long. V was cut by 5 bases and J by 7 bases, with 14 bases left in between. Here the CDR3 DNA reads TGCGCCAGCAGTCCTACTAGCTTCGGCGGGGAGCTGTTTTTT. Translated, it gives CASSPTSFGGELFF.

This clone was counted once. V gene TRBV19 combines with J gene TRBJ2-7; 12 bases line up with TRBD1. Looked up from germline, CDR1 is LNHDA and CDR2 is SQIVND (reference sequence). This CDR3 has 16 residues. V lost 4 bases to trimming and J lost 5 bases; unmatched junction nucleotides: 9. DNA of the CDR3: TGTGCCAGTAGTAAGGCGAGGGGGACAGGGGGCGACGAGCAGTACTTC. Translating it yields CASSKARGTGGDEQYF.